The clone carrying this TCR beta chain was recorded a few times. The sample is drawn from a study of blood T cell repertoires in COVID-19. Study-level information: The study drew acute and convalescent COVID-19 samples from the United States, Italy and Spain. T cells, B-cell-depleted T cells, or PBMCs provided the cDNA or gDNA that served as material.

CDR1 SGDLS and CDR2 YYNGEE come from the germline V gene. The CDR3 has 14 amino acids. J gave up 7 bases and V 2 bases, and 4 bases lay outside the gene matches. Source study methods: Nucleated cell number was recorded as an estimate derived from reference gene primer amplification. The table came from immunoSEQ multiplex PCR; TCRdb's copy has only in-frame clones and leaves some out. V and J calls and clone size are given by that table; D and trimming were obtained from the DNA. The repertoire has 150,000 to 200,000 clones, approximately 87% of them found once; the top ten carry 2.5%. Sequenced material: peripheral blood. This chain uses TRBV9 with TRBJ2-2; TRBD1 matches at 8 bases. This clonotype was sampled from a middle-aged man with active or convalescent COVID-19. CDR3 protein: CASSVTGDSGELFF. The CDR3 DNA follows: TGTGCCAGCAGCGTGACAGGGGATAGCGGGGAGCTGTTTTTT.